These 25 T cell receptor beta chains were sequenced from one sample in a study of OX40 agonist ivuxolimab in advanced cancers. The method was immunoSEQ multiplex PCR; TCRdb's version includes in-frame clones alone and lacks a portion of them. The sample holds over 55,000 clones; roughly nine tenths are singletons and the top ten take 11% to 15%. Here the sequenced sample was CD4+ or CD8+ T cells sorted from blood, taken in a trial of the OX40 agonist ivuxolimab. The origin of the receptors is an adult with an advanced solid tumor such as melanoma, head and neck, liver or kidney cancer.

This clone was detected only once. The chain couples TRBV11-2 to TRBJ1-2; D is uncertain. The CDR3 has 12 amino acids. Germline CDR1 reads SGHAT; CDR2 reads FQNNGV. V lost 1 base to trimming and J lost 4 bases, with 4 bases between them. CDR3: CASSLGSYGYTF. The CDR3 DNA reads as TGTGCCAGCAGCTTAGGCAGCTATGGCTACACCTTC. Together with reference TRBV11-2 and TRBJ1-2, the CDR3 gives the full variable domain: EAGVAQSPRYKIIEKRQSVAFWCNPISGHATLYWYQQILGQGPKLLIQFQNNGVVDDSQLPKDRFSAERLKGVDSTLKIQPAKLEDSAVYLCASSLGSYGYTFGSGTRLTVV.

This chain joins TRBV6-5 and TRBJ1-5; 7 nucleotides line up with TRBD1. The germline CDR1 and CDR2 sequences are MNHEY and SVGAGI. V shed 7 bases and J 4 bases; nucleotides not matched to a gene: 4. The CDR3 is 13 residues long. The CDR3 DNA sequence: TGTGCCAGCAATCCAGGGGGAAATCAGCCCCAGCATTTT. This encodes CASNPGGNQPQHF.

The chain links TRBV7-2 to TRBJ1-4; D not certain. CDR1 is SGHTA, CDR2 FQGNSA, per germline. Trimming cost V 5 bases and J 2 bases, with 12 bases left between them. The CDR3 runs 15 residues. CDR3 sequence: CASSRTGGTNEKLFF. The CDR3 bases are TGTGCCAGCAGCCGGACGGGCGGGACTAATGAAAAACTGTTTTTT.

The rearrangement links TRBV6-1 to TRBJ2-5; TRBD1 is a possible D gene (5 bases). CDR1 and CDR2 (germline): MNHNS, SASEGT. Trimming pared 1 base from V and 2 bases from J, leaving 11 bases between. This CDR3 is built from 15 residues. DNA for the CDR3: TGTGCCAGCAGTGAAGGACAGACATCTCAAGAGACCCAGTACTTC. Translated, it gives CASSEGQTSQETQYF.

This rearrangement joins TRBV18 to TRBJ2-5; D is unclear. The CDR3 contains 13 residues. The V gene lost 4 bases and the J gene lost 4 bases, with 10 bases spanning the gap. CDR1 and CDR2 (germline): KGHSH, LQKENI. The CDR3 nucleotides read TGTGCCAGCTCACGTCAAGAGGCAGAGACCCAGTACTTC. It codes for CASSRQEAETQYF.

V and J are TRBV18 and TRBJ1-1; TRBD1 matches 7 bases. V gave up 4 bases and J gave up 1 base; unmatched junction bases: 9. CDR1 is KGHSH and CDR2 is LQKENI in the germline V gene. There are 16 residues in the CDR3. CDR3 bases: TGTGCCAGCTCACGTGGAGTGACAGGGCCGAACACTGAAGCTTTCTTT. Encoded protein: CASSRGVTGPNTEAFF.

The V and J genes are TRBV7-8 and TRBJ2-6, with D perhaps being TRBD1 or TRBD2 (5 bases each). The CDR3 has 14 residues. Trimming removed 10 bases at V and 4 bases at J, with 14 bases between. CDR1 is SGHVS, CDR2 FQNEAQ, per germline. CDR3 residues: CATYSRDGANVLTF. For the CDR3, the DNA is TGTGCCACATACTCCAGGGACGGGGCCAACGTCCTGACTTTC. The variable domain in full, completed from reference TRBV7-8 and TRBJ2-6, reads GAGVSQSPRYKVAKRGQDVALRCDPISGHVSLFWYQQALGQGPEFLTYFQNEAQLDKSGLPSDRFFAERPEGSVSTLKIQRTQQEDSAVYLCATYSRDGANVLTFGAGSRLTVL.

The chain combines TRBV7-2 with TRBJ2-5, with a weak D call TRBD2 (6 bases). The CDR3 is 16 amino acids. Germline V CDR1 and CDR2: SGHTA, FQGNSA. V was trimmed by 1 base and J by 1 base, leaving 13 bases between them. This CDR3 reads CASSLEEGGRQETQYF. CDR3 DNA sequence: TGTGCCAGCAGCTTAGAGGAGGGAGGCCGCCAAGAGACCCAGTACTTC.

Concerning this clone itself: At the DNA level, this CDR3 is encoded by other sequences in the same sample as well. The chain couples TRBV5-6 to TRBJ2-7; no definite D call. Looked up from germline, CDR1 is SGHDT and CDR2 is YYEEEE. Trimming pared 4 bases from V and 2 bases from J, leaving 7 bases between. This CDR3 region has 12 residues. The CDR3 DNA reads TGTGCCAGCAGCCGGACGGCCTACGAGCAGTACTTC. Protein: CASSRTAYEQYF.

This clone was seen once. The chain recombines TRBV18 with TRBJ2-1; 10 bases match TRBD2. CDR3 length: 15 residues. Germline V gives CDR1 KGHSH, CDR2 LQKENI. The J segment lost 7 bases and the V segment lost 5 bases, leaving 8 bases of the junction unmatched. CDR3 DNA sequence: TGTGCCAGCTCAACGTGGACTAGCGGCCAGAATGAGCAGTTCTTC. Protein sequence: CASSTWTSGQNEQFF.

The chain joins TRBV6-5 to TRBJ2-2; tentatively, D is TRBD1 (6 bases). Trimming removed 5 bases from V and 4 bases from J, with 14 bases in between. This CDR3 is 15 amino acids long. Per germline, CDR1 MNHEY and CDR2 SVGAGI. The DNA of the CDR3 is TGTGCCAGCAGTACCGCTGACAGGCCCACCGGGGAGCTGTTTTTT. Translating gives CASSTADRPTGELFF.

The chain uses TRBV5-6 and TRBJ1-2, with 7 bases lining up with TRBD1. This CDR3 is 15 amino acids long. With V trimmed by 4 bases and J by 4 bases, 10 bases remained unmatched. CDR1 and CDR2 (germline): SGHDT, YYEEEE. The CDR3 reads CASSPETGTAYGYTF. The CDR3 bases are TGTGCCAGCAGCCCCGAAACCGGGACAGCCTATGGCTACACCTTC.

The chain uses TRBV6-6 and TRBJ2-5, with unresolved D. The germline V and J ends were trimmed by 0 bases and 5 bases, with 13 bases remaining between them. The CDR3 extends over 15 amino acids. Germline V gene lookup returns CDR1 MNHNY and CDR2 SVGAGI (reference sequence). CDR3 coding DNA: TGTGCCAGCAGTTACTCCCACGCCCCGGGTGAGACCCAGTACTTC. As protein: CASSYSHAPGETQYF.

The rearrangement links TRBV30 to TRBJ2-3; 9 bases agree with TRBD2. V trimming: 2 bases; J trimming: 3 bases; junction bases outside the gene matches: 3. The CDR3 sequence is 14 residues long. Germline V gene data show CDR1 as GTSNPN and CDR2 as SVGIG (reference sequence). The CDR3 DNA sequence: TGTGCCTGGAGTATTAGCGGGAGAACAGATACGCAGTATTTT. Residues: CAWSISGRTDTQYF.

V gene TRBV6-5 combines with J gene TRBJ2-5, with D hard to call. Trimming stripped 5 bases from V and 2 bases from J, with 9 bases between. Looked up from germline, CDR1 is MNHEY and CDR2 is SVGAGI. There are 13 residues in the CDR3. The CDR3 DNA reads as TGTGCCAGCAGTGGCGCCGCTCAAGAGACCCAGTACTTC. Translating gives CASSGAAQETQYF.

About this clone itself: This same CDR3 is encoded by further DNA sequences in the sample. This chain joins TRBV27 and TRBJ2-2; 7 positions match TRBD2. V was pared by 1 base and J by 4 bases, with 0 bases of the junction left unmatched. The germline CDR1 and CDR2 sequences are MNHEY and SMNVEV (reference sequence). This CDR3 region has 14 residues. CDR3 sequence (DNA): TGTGCCAGCAGTTTATGGGGGGGCACCGGGGAGCTGTTTTTT. Its protein product is CASSLWGGTGELFF.

This clone turned up a few times. The chain employs TRBV4-2 and TRBJ2-3; D is possibly TRBD2 (7 bases). The ends were cut back, 0 bases at V and 1 base at J, with 11 bases in the middle. The germline V gene encodes CDR1 LGHNA and CDR2 YNFKEQ. The CDR3 extends over 16 amino acids. CDR3 sequence: CASSQEGGLRTDTQYF. The DNA for the CDR3 is TGTGCCAGCAGCCAAGAGGGGGGGCTCCGCACAGATACGCAGTATTTT.

The chain couples TRBV7-2 to TRBJ1-5; D is unresolved. Germline lookup yields CDR1 SGHTA and CDR2 FQGNSA. Trimming stripped 6 bases from V and 7 bases from J, with 13 bases between. The CDR3 runs 13 residues. This CDR3 is CASRIEAWQPQHF. The CDR3, as DNA: TGTGCCAGCAGAATCGAAGCATGGCAGCCCCAGCATTTT.

The CDR3 region is CSVEDRLAWNEQFF. The CDR3 nucleotides are TGCAGCGTTGAAGACAGGCTAGCGTGGAATGAGCAGTTCTTC. This chain joins TRBV29-1 and TRBJ2-1, with TRBD2 as a possible D gene (6 bases). This CDR3 has 14 amino acids. The V gene's germline CDR1 is SQVTM and CDR2 ANQGSEA. V was cut by 0 bases and J by 7 bases, with 13 bases left in between.

V and J are TRBV27 and TRBJ2-1; D unclear. The CDR3 has 14 amino acids. The germline V gene encodes CDR1 MNHEY and CDR2 SMNVEV (reference sequence). V lost 5 bases and J lost 5, with 13 bases in between. This CDR3 reads CASSPGPDHNEQFF. The CDR3 DNA reads TGTGCCAGCAGTCCAGGCCCAGATCACAATGAGCAGTTCTTC.

The chain uses TRBV9 and TRBJ2-1; D is possibly TRBD2 (6 bases). The ends were cut back, 6 bases at V and 5 bases at J, with 15 bases in the middle. From germline, CDR1 is SGDLS and CDR2 YYNGEE. The CDR3 loop spans 14 amino acids. Here the CDR3 DNA reads TGTGCCAGCACCGGGACTCCCCGACACAATGAGCAGTTCTTC. Translating it yields CASTGTPRHNEQFF. The variable domain in full, with the rest retrieved from reference TRBV9 and TRBJ2-1, is DSGVTQTPKHLITATGQRVTLRCSPRSGDLSVYWYQQSLDQGLQFLIQYYNGEERAKGNILERFSAQQFPDLHSELNLSSLELGDSALYFCASTGTPRHNEQFFGPGTRLTVL.

This clone was observed once. J is TRBJ1-5 and V is TRBV6-1; no clear D gene. The V end lost 0 bases, the J end lost 4 bases, and 4 bases lay between the germline ends. CDR1 MNHNS and CDR2 SASEGT come from the germline V gene. The CDR3 length is 13 residues. The CDR3 reads CASSEAFNQPQHF. The CDR3 region has the DNA TGTGCCAGCAGTGAAGCCTTTAATCAGCCCCAGCATTTT.

The chain uses TRBV19 and TRBJ1-4; possibly TRBD1 for D (5 bases). The V end lost 1 base, the J end lost 8 bases, and 14 bases lay between the germline ends. This CDR3 has 15 residues. Looked up from germline, CDR1 is LNHDA and CDR2 is SQIVND (reference sequence). The CDR3 sequence: CASSIVGQGGEKLFF. The DNA for the CDR3 is TGTGCCAGTAGTATAGTGGGCCAGGGCGGGGAAAAACTGTTTTTT.

The V gene is TRBV11-2, the J gene TRBJ1-2, with TRBD1 as a possible D gene (5 bases). The V end lost 5 bases, the J end lost 6 bases, and 13 bases lay between the germline ends. The germline V gene has CDR1 SGHAT and CDR2 FQNNGV. This CDR3 comprises 13 residues. Written as DNA, the CDR3 is TGTGCCAGCAGCATAGGGGCGAGGGATGGCTACACCTTC. Translated, it gives CASSIGARDGYTF.

This chain links TRBV28 with TRBJ1-1; unclear D gene. The CDR3 has 14 residues. Per the germline V gene, CDR1 is MDHEN and CDR2 is SYDVKM. V was trimmed by 5 bases and J by 2 bases, leaving 12 bases between them. CDR3 bases: TGTGCCAGCAGTATAATATCCGGAAACACTGAAGCTTTCTTT. Translated, it gives CASSIISGNTEAFF.